Below are 8 T cell receptor beta chains sequenced from a single sample in a study of technical replicates of blood from a handful of donors (dated by TCRdb to 2016 to 2017). Library preparation used the immunoSEQ multiplex PCR assay. TCRdb retrieved this table from immuneACCESS and kept in-frame rearrangements only. Not all clones are present; in checked studies, unresolved V genes account for under half, and no reason is known for the remainder. The sample data list tens of thousands of clones, and 95% to 98% of these were observed just once. Roughly 0.17% of the sample comes from the top ten. The sequencing input was T cells isolated from PBMCs. The source of these receptors is a human donor in good health.

The gene calls are TRBV9 and TRBJ1-3; D might be TRBD1 (5 bases). This CDR3 spans 18 amino acids. The V gene lost 0 bases and the J gene lost 0 bases, with 16 bases spanning the gap. Germline loops: CDR1 SGDLS, CDR2 YYNGEE. The CDR3 DNA reads as TGTGCCAGCAGCGTAGGCAGGGCATACTCCGGCTCTGGAAACACCATATATTTT. This translates into CASSVGRAYSGSGNTIYF.

This chain connects TRBV6-5 to TRBJ1-2, with TRBD1 identical over 9 bases. From germline, CDR1 is MNHEY and CDR2 SVGAGI. Trimming at V came to 1 base and at J to 6 bases, leaving 3 bases not matched to a gene. The CDR3 contains 14 residues. The CDR3 loop is CASSYLRDRDGYTF. In DNA, the CDR3 is TGTGCCAGCAGTTACTTGAGGGACAGGGATGGCTACACCTTC.

The chain employs TRBV7-3 and TRBJ2-5; TRBD1 agrees at 9 bases. The V segment lost 5 bases and the J segment 5 bases; nucleotides outside the gene matches: 9. CDR3 length equals 15 residues. Looked up from germline, CDR1 is SGHTA and CDR2 is FQGTGA. Here the CDR3 reads CASSLLGQGGETQYF. In DNA form, the CDR3 reads TGTGCCAGCAGCCTCCTGGGACAGGGTGGGGAGACCCAGTACTTC.

Only one count was recorded for this clone. In DNA, the CDR3 is TGTGCCTCGGGGACAGGGAAAAACATTCAGTACTTC. It is translated as CASGTGKNIQYF. The J gene is TRBJ2-4, the V gene TRBV2; the match to TRBD1 covers 9 bases. V was clipped by 11 bases and J by 4 bases; unmatched bases: 3. CDR3 length: 12 residues. Germline V CDR1 and CDR2: SNHLY, FYNNEI.

The rearrangement joins TRBV5-1 to TRBJ2-7; unclear D gene. The CDR3 is 13 residues long. With 1 base removed from V and 0 bases from J, the gap between germline ends came to 5 bases. Per germline, CDR1 SGHRS and CDR2 YFSETQ. CDR3: CASSLPYSYEQYF. The CDR3 region has the DNA TGCGCCAGCAGCTTGCCTTACTCCTACGAGCAGTACTTC. Drawing the rest from reference TRBV5-1 and TRBJ2-7, the complete variable domain is KAGVTQTPRYLIKTRGQQVTLSCSPISGHRSVSWYQQTPGQGLQFLFEYFSETQRNKGNFPGRFSGRQFSNSRSEMNVSTLELGDSALYLCASSLPYSYEQYFGPGTRLTVT.

The chain is built from TRBV11-2 and TRBJ1-6, with TRBD1 matching 8 bases. Germline V gene sequence: CDR1 SGHAT, CDR2 FQNNGV. J gave up 5 bases and V 4 bases, and 7 bases lay outside the gene matches. The CDR3 runs to 16 residues. The CDR3 DNA follows: TGTGCCAGCAGCTCCTACAGGGGGGTGAATAATTCACCCCTCCACTTT. Encoded protein: CASSSYRGVNNSPLHF.

The CDR3 reads CASSQQGAGYTF. DNA of the CDR3: TGTGCCAGCAGCCAACAGGGAGCGGGCTACACCTTC. J is TRBJ1-2 and V is TRBV7-9; a possible D gene is TRBD1 (6 bases). Germline values: CDR1 SEHNR, CDR2 FQNEAQ (reference sequence). V lost 5 bases and J lost 8, with 12 bases in between. This CDR3 contains 12 residues.

This clone was picked up one time. The V and J genes are TRBV25-1 and TRBJ2-3; D unclear. The V end lost 8 bases, the J end lost 1 base, and 13 bases lay between the germline ends. The CDR3 has 14 amino acids. Germline V lookup: CDR1 MGHDK, CDR2 SYGVNS. In nucleotides, the CDR3 is TGTGCCAGCCACGTTCCGACACGCACAGATACGCAGTATTTT. Protein: CASHVPTRTDTQYF.